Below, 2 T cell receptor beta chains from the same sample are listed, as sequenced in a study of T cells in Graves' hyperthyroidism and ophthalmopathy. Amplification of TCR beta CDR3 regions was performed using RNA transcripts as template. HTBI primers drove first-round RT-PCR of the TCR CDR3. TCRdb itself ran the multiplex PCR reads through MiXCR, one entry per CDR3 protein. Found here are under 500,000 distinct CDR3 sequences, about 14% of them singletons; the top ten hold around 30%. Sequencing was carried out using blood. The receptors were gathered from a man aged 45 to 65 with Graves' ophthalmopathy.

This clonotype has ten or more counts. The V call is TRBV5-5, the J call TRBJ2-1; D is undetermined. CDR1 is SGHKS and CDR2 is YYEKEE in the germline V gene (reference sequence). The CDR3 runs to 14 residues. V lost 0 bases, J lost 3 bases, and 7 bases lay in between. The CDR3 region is CASSLALIYNEQFF. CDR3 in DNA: TGTGCCAGCAGCTTGGCTCTGATCTACAATGAGCAGTTCTTC. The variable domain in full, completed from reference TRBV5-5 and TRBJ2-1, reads DAGVTQSPTHLIKTRGQQVTLRCSPISGHKSVSWYQQVLGQGPQFIFQYYEKEERGRGNFPDRFSARQFPNYSSELNVNALLLGDSALYLCASSLALIYNEQFFGPGTRLTVL.

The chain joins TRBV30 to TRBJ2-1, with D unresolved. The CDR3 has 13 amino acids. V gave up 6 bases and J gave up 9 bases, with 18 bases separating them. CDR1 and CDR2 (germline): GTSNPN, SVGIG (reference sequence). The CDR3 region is CACHGPNLGEQFF. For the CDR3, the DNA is TGTGCCTGCCACGGTCCGAACTTGGGTGAGCAGTTCTTC.